A selection of T cell receptor beta chains follows, all from one sample in a study of T cells in Graves' hyperthyroidism and ophthalmopathy. TCRdb reprocessed the multiplex PCR reads with MiXCR, giving one entry per CDR3 protein. The sample includes over 700,000 distinct CDR3 sequences, around 20% of them seen just once. Sequences were obtained from blood. The receptors were sampled from a woman aged 45 to 65 with Graves' hyperthyroidism that later progressed to Graves' ophthalmopathy. CDR3s leave out the opening cysteine and the closing phenylalanine or tryptophan. Only part of the rows carry a size: once, few, many, or a class if the clone is expanded.

J | V | size | CDR3
TRBJ2-5 | TRBV20-1 | NA | SAGLGGETQY
TRBJ2-6 | TRBV20-1 | few | SARDTGANVLT
TRBJ2-3 | TRBV3-1 | many | ASSQDLPTDTQY
TRBJ1-2 | TRBV6-1 | NA | ASSEAVWMTDPYGYT
TRBJ2-7 | TRBV3-1 | NA | ASSQAEAAYEQY
TRBJ2-1 | TRBV4-1 | NA | ASSQAGGPAAEQF
TRBJ2-7 | TRBV3-1 | NA | ASSRETGGVYTYEQY
TRBJ2-5 | TRBV3-1 | few | ASSQDSGAIETQY
TRBJ1-4 | TRBV20-1 | NA | SAPRRGKLF
TRBJ2-5 | TRBV3-1 | many | ASSPRVSGKETQY
TRBJ2-1 | TRBV7-6 | NA | ASSLGGVNNEQF
TRBJ1-1 | TRBV27 | many | ASSFKTDGEAF
TRBJ1-3 | TRBV30 | few | AWLSGNTIY
TRBJ2-7 | TRBV27 | NA | ASSSGTLREY
TRBJ1-1 | TRBV19 | once | ASSAPGQGSEAF
TRBJ2-5 | TRBV14 | few | ASSQTDGLGTQY
TRBJ2-3 | TRBV7-8 | many | ASSLDWSSSTDTQY
TRBJ2-5 | TRBV6-1 | few | ATGDLVQETQY
TRBJ1-2 | TRBV4-2 | few | ASSQDPGVLGYT
TRBJ1-2 | TRBV6-2/TRBV6-3 | NA | ASTQGGAALDNYGYT
TRBJ2-1 | TRBV3-1 | NA | ASSQGAGAFYNEQF
TRBJ1-1 | TRBV14 | NA | ASSQTATYAEAF
TRBJ2-3 | TRBV7-2 | NA | AGSPGQGFTDTQY